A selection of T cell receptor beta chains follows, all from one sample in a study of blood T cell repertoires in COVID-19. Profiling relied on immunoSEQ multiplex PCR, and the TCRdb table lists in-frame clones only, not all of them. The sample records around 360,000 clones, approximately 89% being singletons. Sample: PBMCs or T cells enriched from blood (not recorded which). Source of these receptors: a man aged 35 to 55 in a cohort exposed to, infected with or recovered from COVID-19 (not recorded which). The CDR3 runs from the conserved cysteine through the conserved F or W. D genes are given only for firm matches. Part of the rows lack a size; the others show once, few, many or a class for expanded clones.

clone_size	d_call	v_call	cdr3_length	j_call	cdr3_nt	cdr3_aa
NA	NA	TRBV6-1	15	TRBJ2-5	TGTGCCAGCAGTGAAGTTAGGGCAGGGGAAGAGACCCAGTACTTC	CASSEVRAGEETQYF
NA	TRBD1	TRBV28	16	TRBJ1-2	TGTGCCAGCCAAAGGGGGCCGACAGTAGCTAACTATGGCTACACCTTC	CASQRGPTVANYGYTF
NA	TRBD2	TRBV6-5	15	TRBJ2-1	TGTGCCAGCAGTAAGATAGCGGGAGGGTCAAATGAGCAGTTCTTC	CASSKIAGGSNEQFF
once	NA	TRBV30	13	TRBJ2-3	TGTGCCTGGCACAGGGCGGGAGCAGATACGCAGTATTTT	CAWHRAGADTQYF
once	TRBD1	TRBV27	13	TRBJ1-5	TGTGCCAGCAGTTCCAGGGGGCAACAGCCCCAGCATTTT	CASSSRGQQPQHF
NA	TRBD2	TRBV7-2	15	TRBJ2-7	TGTGCCAGCAGCAACCCGGCTAGCGGCTCCTACGAGCAGTACTTC	CASSNPASGSYEQYF
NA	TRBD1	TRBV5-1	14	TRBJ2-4	TGCGCCAGCAGCTCTGGACAGGTACGCGACATTCAGTACTTC	CASSSGQVRDIQYF
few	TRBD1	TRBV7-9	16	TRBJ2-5	TGTGCCAGCAGCTCGGACAGGGGGCGCTTTGTGGAGACCCAGTACTTC	CASSSDRGRFVETQYF
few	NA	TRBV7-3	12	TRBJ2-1	TGTGCCAGCAGCTCCCCGGCGGGCGGGCAGTTCTTC	CASSSPAGGQFF
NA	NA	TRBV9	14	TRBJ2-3	TGTGCCAGCAGCAGACGACAGGCCCCAGATACGCAGTATTTT	CASSRRQAPDTQYF
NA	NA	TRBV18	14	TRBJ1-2	TGTGCCAGCTCCCTTCGTGACAGTGCTTATGGCTACACCTTC	CASSLRDSAYGYTF
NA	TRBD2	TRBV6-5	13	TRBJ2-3	TGTGCCAGCGCGGGGGATCTTGCAGATACGCAGTATTTT	CASAGDLADTQYF
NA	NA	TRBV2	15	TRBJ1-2	TGTGCCAGCACCATCCGCGCGGGGTCTGGCTATGGCTACACCTTC	CASTIRAGSGYGYTF
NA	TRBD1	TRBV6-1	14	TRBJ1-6	TGTGCCAGCAGTTCGAACAGGGGGCGCGCACCCCTCCACTTT	CASSSNRGRAPLHF
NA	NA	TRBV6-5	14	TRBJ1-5	TGTGCCAGTGAAAGAGGGTCTAGCAATCAGCCCCAGCATTTT	CASERGSSNQPQHF
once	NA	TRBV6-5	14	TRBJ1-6	TGTGCCAGCAGTACAGGGTGGGGAAATTCACCCCTCCACTTT	CASSTGWGNSPLHF